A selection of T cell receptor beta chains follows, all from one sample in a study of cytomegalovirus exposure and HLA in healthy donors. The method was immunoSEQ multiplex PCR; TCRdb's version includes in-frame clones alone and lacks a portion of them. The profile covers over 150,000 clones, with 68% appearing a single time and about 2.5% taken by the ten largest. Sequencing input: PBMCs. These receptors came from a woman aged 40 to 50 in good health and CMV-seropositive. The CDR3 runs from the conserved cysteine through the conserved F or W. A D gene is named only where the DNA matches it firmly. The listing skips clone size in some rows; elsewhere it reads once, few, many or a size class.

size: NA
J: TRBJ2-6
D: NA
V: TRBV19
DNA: TGTGCCAGTACTTCGCAGGGGTCCGGGGCCAACGTCCTGACTTTC
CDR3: CASTSQGSGANVLTF

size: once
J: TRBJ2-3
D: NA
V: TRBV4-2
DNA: TGTGCCAGCAGCCAAGAAACTACTACTAGCACAGATACGCAGTATTTT
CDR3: CASSQETTTSTDTQYF

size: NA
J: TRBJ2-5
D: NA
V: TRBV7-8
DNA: TGTGCCAGCACCGTGTGGGGGGACGCGGAGACCCAGTACTTC
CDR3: CASTVWGDAETQYF

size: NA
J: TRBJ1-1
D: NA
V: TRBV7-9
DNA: TGTGCCAGCAGCTTTAGCCAGAACACTGAAGCTTTCTTT
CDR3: CASSFSQNTEAFF

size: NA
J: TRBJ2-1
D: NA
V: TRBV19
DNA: TGTGCCAGTTTATCAATCGGGGGGCACAATGAGCAGTTCTTC
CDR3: CASLSIGGHNEQFF

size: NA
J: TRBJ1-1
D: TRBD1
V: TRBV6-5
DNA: TGTGCCAGTGGACAGGTCCATCTTTTGGCTTTCTTT
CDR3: CASGQVHLLAFF

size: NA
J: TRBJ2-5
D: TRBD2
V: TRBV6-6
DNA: TGTGCCAGCAGTTACGTTCTAGCGGGAGCAACGGAGACCCAGTACTTC
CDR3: CASSYVLAGATETQYF

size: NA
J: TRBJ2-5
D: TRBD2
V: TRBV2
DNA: TGTGCCAGCACCCGTAGCGGGGGGGCCGAAGAGACCCAGTACTTC
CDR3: CASTRSGGAEETQYF

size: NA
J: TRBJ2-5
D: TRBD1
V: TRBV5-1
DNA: TGCGCCAGCAGCGGAGGGACAGGGGGGGAAGAGACCCAGTACTTC
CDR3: CASSGGTGGEETQYF

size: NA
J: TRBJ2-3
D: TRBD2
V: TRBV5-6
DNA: TGTGCCAGCAGCCCGGCGGTCAGCGGGAGTACAGATACGCAGTATTTT
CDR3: CASSPAVSGSTDTQYF

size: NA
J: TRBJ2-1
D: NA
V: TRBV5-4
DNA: TGTGCCAGCAGCTTGGACAGGTCCCAATGGAATGAGCAGTTCTTC
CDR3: CASSLDRSQWNEQFF

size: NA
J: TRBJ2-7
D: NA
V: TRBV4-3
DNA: TGCGCCAGCAGCCAAGATACAGCCTACCACGAGCAGTACTTC
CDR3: CASSQDTAYHEQYF

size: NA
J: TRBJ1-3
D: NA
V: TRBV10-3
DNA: TGTGCCATCAGTGAGTCGAGTTTGGTGAACTCTGGAAACACCATATATTTT
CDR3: CAISESSLVNSGNTIYF

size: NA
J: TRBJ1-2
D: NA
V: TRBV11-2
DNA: TGTGCCAGCAGCTTACCCAGGGGAAGGCGCGGCTACACCTTC
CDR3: CASSLPRGRRGYTF

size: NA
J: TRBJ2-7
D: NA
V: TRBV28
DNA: TGTGCCAGCAGTTCAAGCCCCACAGGGTCTGACTTC
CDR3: CASSSSPTGSDF

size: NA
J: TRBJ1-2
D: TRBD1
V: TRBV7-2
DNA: TGTGCCAGCAGCACGGACAGGGCCCTCTATGGCTACCCCTTC
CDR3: CASSTDRALYGYPF

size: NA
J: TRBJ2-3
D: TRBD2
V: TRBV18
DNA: TGTGCCAGCTCACCACCCGCCGCGGGGGGCACAGATACGCAGTATTTT
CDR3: CASSPPAAGGTDTQYF

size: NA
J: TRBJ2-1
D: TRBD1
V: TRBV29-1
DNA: TGCAGCGTCTATACTCCTTACAGGGGTTCGAATGAGCAGTTCTTC
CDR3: CSVYTPYRGSNEQFF

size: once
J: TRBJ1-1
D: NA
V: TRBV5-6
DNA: TGTGCCAGCAGAAAGACAGGAAGCCACGGAGCTTTCTTT
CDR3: CASRKTGSHGAFF

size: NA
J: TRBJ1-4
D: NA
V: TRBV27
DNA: TGTGCCAGCAGTACGTTCGGGGTCAGAATTGAAAAACTGTTTTTT
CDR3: CASSTFGVRIEKLFF

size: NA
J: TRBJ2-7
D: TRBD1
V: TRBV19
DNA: TGTGCCAGTAATGACCGGGACAGGGACGAGCAGTACTTC
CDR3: CASNDRDRDEQYF

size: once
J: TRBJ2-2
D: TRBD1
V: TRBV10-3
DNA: TGTGCCATCAAAGGACAGGGTAACACCGGGGAGCTGTTTTTT
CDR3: CAIKGQGNTGELFF

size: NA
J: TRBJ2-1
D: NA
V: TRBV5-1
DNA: TGCGCCAGCAGCAAGGGACAAGATGAGCAGTTCTTC
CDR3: CASSKGQDEQFF

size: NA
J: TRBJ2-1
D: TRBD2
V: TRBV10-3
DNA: TGTGCCACCCTTTTCACTAGCGGGAGCTCCAATGAGCAGTTCTTC
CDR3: CATLFTSGSSNEQFF

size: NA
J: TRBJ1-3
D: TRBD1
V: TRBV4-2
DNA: TGTGCCAGCAGCCTGACAGGGGTTACTGGAAACACCATATATTTT
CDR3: CASSLTGVTGNTIYF

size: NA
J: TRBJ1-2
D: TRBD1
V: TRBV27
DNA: TGTGCCAGCAGTTTACCGACAGGGGATGGCTACACCTTC
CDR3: CASSLPTGDGYTF

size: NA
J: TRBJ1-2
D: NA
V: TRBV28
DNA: TGTGCCAGCAGCGCAGGGTGGGACTATGGCTACACCTTC
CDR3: CASSAGWDYGYTF

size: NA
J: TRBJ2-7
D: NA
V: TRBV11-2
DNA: TGTGCCAGCAGCTTAGGCGGGTCACTGCAGTACTTC
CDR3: CASSLGGSLQYF

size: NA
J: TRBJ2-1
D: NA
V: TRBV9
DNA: TGTGCCAGCAGCGTAGTCTACCCCTCCTACAATGAGCAGTTCTTC
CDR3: CASSVVYPSYNEQFF

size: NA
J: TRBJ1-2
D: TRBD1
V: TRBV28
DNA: TGTGCCAGCAGTTCCCTGGGACAGCTGAACTATGGCTACACCTTC
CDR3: CASSSLGQLNYGYTF

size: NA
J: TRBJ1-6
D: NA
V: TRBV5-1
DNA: TGCGCCAGCAGCTTGGTAGCTGACAATTCACCCCTCCACTTT
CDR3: CASSLVADNSPLHF

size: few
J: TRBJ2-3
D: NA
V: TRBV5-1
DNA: TGCGCCAGCAGCTTAAAGCAAGATACGCAGTATTTT
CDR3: CASSLKQDTQYF

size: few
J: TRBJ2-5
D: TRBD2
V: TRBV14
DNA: TGTGCCAGCAGCCAAGCGGGGGGGCCCCCCCAGTACTTC
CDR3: CASSQAGGPPQYF

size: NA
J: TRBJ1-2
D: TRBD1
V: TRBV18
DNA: TGTGCCAGCTCACCCGGCGGGACAGGGAGCTATGGCTACACCTTC
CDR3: CASSPGGTGSYGYTF

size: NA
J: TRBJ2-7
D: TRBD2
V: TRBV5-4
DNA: TGTGCCAGCAGCTCCGCTAGCGGGGGGGCCGACGAGCAGTACTTC
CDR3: CASSSASGGADEQYF

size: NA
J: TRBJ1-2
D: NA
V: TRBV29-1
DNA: TGCAGCGTTGAGAGGGTGTATGGCTACACCTTC
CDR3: CSVERVYGYTF

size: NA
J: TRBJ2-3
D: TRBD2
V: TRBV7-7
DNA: TGTGCTAGCAGCCGGACTAGCGGGAGTGGTGATACGCAGTATTTT
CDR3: CASSRTSGSGDTQYF

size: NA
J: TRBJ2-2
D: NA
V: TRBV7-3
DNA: TGTGCCAGCAGCTTACTCGTATTCGGGGAGCTGTTTTTT
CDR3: CASSLLVFGELFF

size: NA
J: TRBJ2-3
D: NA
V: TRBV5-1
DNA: TGCGCCAGCAGCTCCGGGGGTAGCACAGATACGCAGTATTTT
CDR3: CASSSGGSTDTQYF

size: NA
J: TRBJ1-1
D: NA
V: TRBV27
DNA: TGTGCCAGCAGTTTAATGGGCGGGGGGGGGCAAGCTTTCTTT
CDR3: CASSLMGGGGQAFF

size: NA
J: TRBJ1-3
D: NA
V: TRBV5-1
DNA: TGCGCCAGCAGCCCGTCAGACTCTGGAAACACCATATATTTT
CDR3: CASSPSDSGNTIYF

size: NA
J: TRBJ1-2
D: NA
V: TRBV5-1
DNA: TGCGCCAGCAGCACACAGGGCTATGGCTACACCTTC
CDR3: CASSTQGYGYTF

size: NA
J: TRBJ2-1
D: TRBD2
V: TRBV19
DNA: TGTGCCAGTAGTATCTCTAGCGGGACCTACAATGAGCAGTTCTTC
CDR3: CASSISSGTYNEQFF

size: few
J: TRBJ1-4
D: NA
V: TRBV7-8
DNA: TGTGCCAGCAGCTTAATGACTACAACTAATGAAAAACTGTTTTTT
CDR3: CASSLMTTTNEKLFF

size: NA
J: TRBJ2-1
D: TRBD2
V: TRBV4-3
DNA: TGCGCCAGCAGCCAAGATCTAGCGGGATTGTCTTATGAGCAGTTCTTC
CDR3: CASSQDLAGLSYEQFF

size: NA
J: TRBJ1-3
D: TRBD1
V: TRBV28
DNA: TGTGCCAGCAGTCAACAGGGGGCTAGGTACACCATATATTTT
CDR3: CASSQQGARYTIYF

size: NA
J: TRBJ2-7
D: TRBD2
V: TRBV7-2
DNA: TGTGCCAGCAGCTTAGGCCCTAGCGGGAACGAGCAGTACTTC
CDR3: CASSLGPSGNEQYF

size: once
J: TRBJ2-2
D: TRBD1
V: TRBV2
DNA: TGTGCCAGCAGTTTAGGGACAGTTCTTACCGGGGAGCTGTTTTTT
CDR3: CASSLGTVLTGELFF

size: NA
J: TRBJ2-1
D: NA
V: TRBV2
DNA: TGTGCCAGCGCCACGGAGGGTGAGCAGTTCTTC
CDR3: CASATEGEQFF

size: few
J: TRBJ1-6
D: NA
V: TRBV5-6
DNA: TGTGCCAGCAGCTTACAGGGCTTAACCTATAATTCACCCCTCCACTTT
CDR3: CASSLQGLTYNSPLHF

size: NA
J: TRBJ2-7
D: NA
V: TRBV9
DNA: TGTGCCAGCAGCCCCCCCGGCAGCGGCTCCTACGAGCAGTACTTC
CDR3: CASSPPGSGSYEQYF

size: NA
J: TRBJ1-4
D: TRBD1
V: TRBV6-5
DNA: TGTGCCAGCAGTTACCGCCGGACAGGTCTCGAAAAACTGTTTTTT
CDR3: CASSYRRTGLEKLFF

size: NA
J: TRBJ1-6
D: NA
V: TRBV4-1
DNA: TGCGCCAGCAGCTCGGGGGAAAGCGACGGTTCACCCCTCCACTTT
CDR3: CASSSGESDGSPLHF

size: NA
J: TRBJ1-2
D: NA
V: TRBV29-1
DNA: TGCAGCGTTGAAACGCAGGGGAACTATGGCTACACCTTC
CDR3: CSVETQGNYGYTF

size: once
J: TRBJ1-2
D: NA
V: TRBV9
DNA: TGTGCCAGCAGCCAGAGGCAGGGATCGACGGGTGGCTACACCTTC
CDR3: CASSQRQGSTGGYTF

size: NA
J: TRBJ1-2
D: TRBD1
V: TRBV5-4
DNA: TGTGCCAGCAGCTCCGGACAGGGGGCGCTTTATGGCTACACCTTC
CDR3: CASSSGQGALYGYTF

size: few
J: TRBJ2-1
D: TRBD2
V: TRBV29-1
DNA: TGCAGCGGCGGACTAGCGGGTTACAATGAGCAGTTCTTC
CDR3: CSGGLAGYNEQFF